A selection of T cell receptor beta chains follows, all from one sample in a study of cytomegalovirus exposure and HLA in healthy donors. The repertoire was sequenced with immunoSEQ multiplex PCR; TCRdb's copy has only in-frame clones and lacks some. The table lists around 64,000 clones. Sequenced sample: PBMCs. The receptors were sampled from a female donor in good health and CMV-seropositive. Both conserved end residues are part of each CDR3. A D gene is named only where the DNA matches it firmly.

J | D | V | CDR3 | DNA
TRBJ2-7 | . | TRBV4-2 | CASSQDNRETYEQYF | TGTGCCAGCAGCCAAGATAACAGGGAGACCTACGAGCAGTACTTC
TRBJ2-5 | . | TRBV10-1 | CASTAGTPPETQYF | TGCGCCAGCACTGCAGGGACACCCCCGGAGACCCAGTACTTC
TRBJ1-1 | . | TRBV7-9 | CASSSCHGWLINTEAFF | TGTGCCAGCAGCTCTTGTCATGGCTGGTTGATAAACACTGAAGCTTTCTTT
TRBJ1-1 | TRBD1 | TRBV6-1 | CASRGRQGPAEAFF | TGTGCCAGCAGAGGAAGACAGGGACCGGCTGAAGCTTTCTTT
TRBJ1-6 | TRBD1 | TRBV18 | CASSPHGDRGPPLHF | TGTGCCAGCTCACCACACGGGGACAGGGGTCCACCCCTCCACTTT
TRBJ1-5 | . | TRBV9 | CASSPGGSNQPQHF | TGTGCCAGCAGCCCGGGGGGGAGCAATCAGCCCCAGCATTTT
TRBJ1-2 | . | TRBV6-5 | CASSYSGRSFYGYTF | TGTGCCAGCAGTTACTCAGGGAGGTCCTTCTATGGCTACACCTTC
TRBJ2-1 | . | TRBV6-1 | CATLRGSYNEQFF | TGTGCCACCCTGCGGGGATCCTACAATGAGCAGTTCTTC
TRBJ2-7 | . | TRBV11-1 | CASSAGSASSYEQYF | TGTGCCAGCAGCGCAGGGTCGGCGAGCTCCTACGAGCAGTACTTC
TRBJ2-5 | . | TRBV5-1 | CASSSDNQETQYF | TGCGCCAGCAGCTCGGACAACCAAGAGACCCAGTACTTC
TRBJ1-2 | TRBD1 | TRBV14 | CASSQGQGSDYGYTF | TGTGCCAGCAGCCAAGGACAGGGGTCGGACTATGGCTACACCTTC
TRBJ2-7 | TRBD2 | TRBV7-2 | CASSLLAGASYEQYF | TGTGCCAGCAGCCTCCTAGCGGGTGCCTCCTACGAGCAGTACTTC
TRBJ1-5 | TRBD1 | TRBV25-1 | CASSGTGSNQPQHF | TGTGCCAGCAGTGGGACAGGGAGCAATCAGCCCCAGCATTTT
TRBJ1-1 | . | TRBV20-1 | CSAEQNPEAFF | TGCAGTGCGGAACAGAACCCTGAAGCTTTCTTT
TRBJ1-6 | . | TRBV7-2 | CASRAFDSPLHF | TGTGCCAGCAGGGCCTTCGATTCACCCCTCCACTTT
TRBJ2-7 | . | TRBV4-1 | CASSSAPGLATYEQYF | TGCGCCAGCAGCTCTGCACCGGGACTTGCCACCTACGAGCAGTACTTC
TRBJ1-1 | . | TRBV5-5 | CASSAARGGALEAFF | TGTGCCAGCAGCGCGGCCCGGGGGGGAGCCCTTGAAGCTTTCTTT
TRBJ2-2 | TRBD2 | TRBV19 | CASSQLAGDTGELFF | TGTGCCAGTAGCCAACTAGCGGGCGACACCGGGGAGCTGTTTTTT
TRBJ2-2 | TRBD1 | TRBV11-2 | CASTRDRNTGELFF | TGTGCCAGCACCCGGGACAGGAACACCGGGGAGCTGTTTTTT
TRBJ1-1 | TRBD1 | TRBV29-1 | CSARQGWSTEAFF | TGCAGCGCCAGACAGGGTTGGAGCACTGAAGCTTTCTTT
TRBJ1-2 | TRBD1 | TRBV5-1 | CASSYDRDWDYGYTF | TGCGCCAGCAGCTACGACAGGGACTGGGACTATGGCTACACCTTC
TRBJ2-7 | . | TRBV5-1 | CASCKQEGDAYEQYF | TGCGCCAGCTGTAAACAGGAGGGCGATGCCTACGAGCAGTACTTC
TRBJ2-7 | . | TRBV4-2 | CASSQETGSAYEQYF | TGTGCCAGCAGCCAAGAAACCGGGAGCGCCTACGAGCAGTACTTC
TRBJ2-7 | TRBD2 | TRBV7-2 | CASSLDLGAAGSEQYF | TGTGCCAGCAGCTTAGATCTCGGAGCAGCGGGATCCGAGCAGTACTTC
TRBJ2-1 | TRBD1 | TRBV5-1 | CASSSGQGPDNEQFF | TGCGCCAGCAGCTCCGGACAGGGTCCTGACAATGAGCAGTTCTTC
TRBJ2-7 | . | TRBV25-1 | CASSGDSYEQYF | TGTGCCAGCAGTGGCGACAGCTACGAGCAGTACTTC